The 22 T cell receptor beta chains reported below all come from one sample, sequenced in a study of blood T cells in healthy people across ages. With a J-beta primer mix and a sample-barcoded 5' primer, a second PCR ran about 7 to 12 cycles. TCRdb analysed the 5' RACE reads with MiXCR anew, one entry per CDR3 protein. The table lists 450,000 to 700,000 distinct CDR3 sequences, 27% of them singletons. The sample was blood. The receptors were gathered from a woman in her 70s in good health.

There are a few counts of this clonotype. The rearrangement joins TRBV6-1 to TRBJ2-2, with D maybe TRBD2 (6 bases). This CDR3 is built from 13 residues. Germline V gene lookup returns CDR1 MNHNS and CDR2 SASEGT. Trimming took off 10 bases at V and 7 bases at J, with 16 bases between the two ends. The CDR3 loop reads CAIMRDRIGELFF. The CDR3 region has the DNA TGTGCCATTATGCGGGATAGAATCGGGGAGCTGTTTTTT.

The chain has TRBV5-1 and TRBJ2-2; D is ambiguous. CDR1 is SGHRS and CDR2 is YFSETQ in the germline V gene. V was trimmed by 2 bases and J by 8 bases, leaving 4 bases between them. CDR3 length: 11 residues. The CDR3 loop reads CASSFVGELFF. For the CDR3, the DNA is TGCGCCAGCAGCTTCGTGGGGGAGCTGTTTTTT.

The sample holds a few counts of this clonotype. This may be a read error, as it is one base from a much larger clone. The chain couples TRBV12-3 or TRBV12-4 to TRBJ1-2; D may be TRBD1 (6 bases). Trimming removed 5 bases from V and 6 bases from J, with 16 bases in between. CDR3 length: 14 amino acids. The CDR3 reads CASSPTGNNHGYTF. The DNA for the CDR3 is TGTGCCAGCAGTCCCACAGGGAACAACCATGGCTACACCTTC.

This clonotype was counted between two and nine times. The chain employs TRBV29-1 and TRBJ2-5, with D perhaps given as TRBD1 or TRBD2 (5 bases each). This CDR3 spans 16 amino acids. Trimming cost V 5 bases and J 3 bases, with 22 bases left between them. Germline CDR1 and CDR2: SQVTM and ANQGSEA. In DNA, the CDR3 is TGCAGCGTTTCTAGGGGACGATTTGGAGTCAAAGAGACCCAGTACTTC. This gives the protein CSVSRGRFGVKETQYF.

The J gene is TRBJ2-3, the V gene TRBV9; 10 nucleotides line up with TRBD2. CDR3 length: 17 residues. Germline CDR1 and CDR2: SGDLS and YYNGEE. V lost 2 bases, J lost 0 bases, and 6 bases stayed unmatched. In nucleotides, the CDR3 is TGTGCCAGCAGCGTCACAGCGGGGGGGTGGAGCACAGATACGCAGTATTTT. Translation gives CASSVTAGGWSTDTQYF.

This clonotype appeared a few times. The chain joins TRBV5-1 to TRBJ2-5; TRBD2 matches at 7 bases. The CDR3 contains 14 residues. V trimming: 4 bases; J trimming: 5 bases; junction bases outside the gene matches: 8. Germline V CDR1 and CDR2: SGHRS, YFSETQ. The chain's CDR3 is CASSPSAGFETQYF. DNA for the CDR3: TGCGCCAGCAGCCCTTCAGCGGGGTTTGAGACCCAGTACTTC. Together with reference TRBV5-1 and TRBJ2-5, the CDR3 gives the full variable domain: KAGVTQTPRYLIKTRGQQVTLSCSPISGHRSVSWYQQTPGQGLQFLFEYFSETQRNKGNFPGRFSGRQFSNSRSEMNVSTLELGDSALYLCASSPSAGFETQYFGPGTRLLVL.

The rearrangement joins TRBV20-1 to TRBJ2-1; D might be TRBD1 (5 bases). This CDR3 has 15 residues. Germline-derived CDR1 and CDR2 are DFQATT and SNEGSKA (reference sequence). V was trimmed by 0 bases and J by 1 base, leaving 10 bases between them. CDR3 coding DNA: TGCAGTGCTAGAGAACCCAGGGAATCCTACAATGAGCAGTTCTTC. As protein: CSAREPRESYNEQFF.

The J gene is TRBJ1-2, the V gene TRBV9, with TRBD1 as a possible D gene (5 bases). The CDR3 loop spans 14 amino acids. Trimming left V 3 bases short and J 7 bases short, with 16 bases between. CDR1 and CDR2 from the germline V gene are SGDLS and YYNGEE. As DNA, the CDR3 is TGTGCCAGCAGCGCTTCTCAGGGTTGGAGTGGCTACACCTTC. Translated, it gives CASSASQGWSGYTF.

This clonotype has a handful of counts. This rearrangement joins TRBV5-8 to TRBJ1-2; TRBD1 matches at 7 bases. After removal of 4 bases from V and 0 bases from J, the junction contained 9 bases not matched to a gene. CDR3 length: 16 amino acids. Germline V gene lookup returns CDR1 SGHTS and CDR2 YDEGEE. The CDR3 loop reads CASSGLQGNSNYGYTF. Written as DNA, the CDR3 is TGTGCCAGCAGCGGATTACAGGGGAATTCTAACTATGGCTACACCTTC.

This clonotype occurred a few times. This rearrangement joins TRBV12-3 or TRBV12-4 to TRBJ2-4; TRBD2 might be the D (6 bases). Trimming removed 3 bases from V and 0 bases from J, with 18 bases in between. CDR3 length: 18 amino acids. This CDR3 reads CASSFLLNGGLAKNIQYF. The CDR3 bases are TGTGCCAGCAGTTTTTTGCTCAACGGGGGACTAGCCAAAAACATTCAGTACTTC.

This chain links TRBV30 with TRBJ2-7; 8 nucleotides line up with TRBD1. CDR3 size: 15 residues. Germline-derived CDR1 and CDR2 are GTSNPN and SVGIG (reference sequence). V lost 0 bases, J lost 3 bases, and 7 bases stayed unmatched. CDR3 loop: CAWSVIQGARYEQYF. The CDR3 coding sequence is TGTGCCTGGAGTGTGATCCAGGGGGCCCGCTACGAGCAGTACTTC.

Points on this clonotype: The germline gene is not matched at one end of the junction; a read error may be the cause. The genes are TRBV5-1 and TRBJ2-7, with 7 bases lining up with TRBD1. Germline CDR1 and CDR2: SGHRS and YFSETQ. This CDR3 is built from 15 residues. The CDR3 DNA sequence: TGCGCCAGCAGCTTGGGGGACAGACCCACCTACGAGCGGTACTTC. Translating it yields CASSLGDRPTYERYF.

This sequence joins TRBV4-3 and TRBJ1-1; D remains ambiguous. Germline V gene sequence: CDR1 LGHNA, CDR2 YSLEER. The ends were cut back, 1 base at V and 3 bases at J, with 15 bases in the middle. CDR3 size: 16 residues. This CDR3 reads CASSQVPGTAHTEAFF. The DNA of the CDR3 is TGCGCCAGCAGCCAAGTGCCGGGAACGGCGCACACTGAAGCTTTCTTT.

This chain uses TRBV7-2 with TRBJ2-3; the D gene is possibly TRBD2 (5 bases). In germline, CDR1 is SGHTA, CDR2 FQGNSA. V dropped 5 bases and J dropped 6 bases, with 15 bases sitting between them. This CDR3 region has 14 residues. The CDR3 sequence is CASSTDWGGDTQYF. In DNA, the CDR3 is TGTGCCAGCAGCACGGACTGGGGTGGGGATACGCAGTATTTT.

The chain carries TRBV6-2 or TRBV6-3 and TRBJ1-2; D is possibly TRBD1 (5 bases). The germline V gene has CDR1 MNHEY and CDR2 SVGEGT. The CDR3 has 15 amino acids. V was clipped by 2 bases and J by 6 bases, with 16 bases between them. The CDR3 loop reads CASSYGGATRDGYTF. In nucleotides, the CDR3 is TGTGCCAGCAGTTACGGTGGGGCTACGCGAGATGGCTACACCTTC.

The chain couples TRBV7-2 to TRBJ2-5, with 7 positions matching TRBD1. The end of the DNA aligns better with TRBJ2-7, so the J call may be wrong. Germline loops: CDR1 SGHTA, CDR2 FQGNSA. The length of the CDR3 is 14 residues. The CDR3 here is CASSAHRDSYEQYF. The CDR3, as DNA: TGTGCCAGCAGCGCCCACCGGGACAGTTACGAGCAGTACTTC.

The chain couples TRBV12-5 to TRBJ1-1; a possible D gene is TRBD1 (5 bases). CDR1 and CDR2 (germline): LGHNT, FRNRAP. The CDR3 is 15 residues long. The germline V and J ends were trimmed by 4 bases and 1 base, with 13 bases remaining between them. In nucleotides, the CDR3 is TGTGCTAGTGGTTCCCGGGACGGGACGAACACTGAAGCTTTCTTT. This translates into CASGSRDGTNTEAFF. The variable domain in full, with the rest retrieved from reference TRBV12-5 and TRBJ1-1, is DARVTQTPRHKVTEMGQEVTMRCQPILGHNTVFWYRQTMMQGLELLAYFRNRAPLDDSGMPKDRFSAEMPDATLATLKIQPSEPRDSAVYFCASGSRDGTNTEAFFGQGTRLTVV.

The gene calls are TRBV27 and TRBJ2-3; D call uncertain. The germline V gene encodes CDR1 MNHEY and CDR2 SMNVEV (reference sequence). V lost 6 bases to trimming and J lost 6 bases, with 13 bases between them. This CDR3 comprises 13 residues. Here the CDR3 DNA reads TGTGCCAGCAGCAACCGGCCCCGGGATACGCAGTATTTT. Residues: CASSNRPRDTQYF.

This clonotype was observed a handful of times. The chain combines TRBV4-3 with TRBJ2-2; D remains ambiguous. The V and J ends lost 0 bases and 2 bases respectively, with 1 base between them. CDR3 length equals 13 residues. CDR1 is LGHNA, CDR2 YSLEER, per germline. The CDR3 here is CASSQENTGELFF. CDR3 bases: TGCGCCAGCAGCCAAGAAAACACCGGGGAGCTGTTTTTT.

This clonotype was seen a handful of times. This sequence joins TRBV3-1 and TRBJ2-7; D is unclear. Trimming pared 2 bases from V and 1 base from J, leaving 15 bases between. The germline CDR1 and CDR2 sequences are LGHDT and YNNKEL (reference sequence). There are 16 residues in the CDR3. The CDR3 spells CASSQPQRMGSYEQYF. In DNA, the CDR3 is TGTGCCAGCAGCCAACCGCAGAGGATGGGGTCCTACGAGCAGTACTTC.

This clonotype occurred a few times. V is TRBV29-1 and J is TRBJ1-5, with TRBD1 matching over 8 bases. Germline assignment: CDR1 SQVTM and CDR2 ANQGSEA. The CDR3 sequence is 12 residues long. Losses at the gene ends were 6 bases for V and 4 bases for J; bases not matched to a gene: 2. The CDR3 loop reads CSVGQGNQPQHF. CDR3 bases: TGCAGCGTAGGACAGGGAAATCAGCCCCAGCATTTT. The variable domain in full, with the rest retrieved from reference TRBV29-1 and TRBJ1-5, is SAVISQKPSRDICQRGTSLTIQCQVDSQVTMMFWYRQQPGQSLTLIATANQGSEATYESGFVIDKFPISRPNLTFSTLTVSNMSPEDSSIYLCSVGQGNQPQHFGDGTRLSIL.

This chain uses TRBV2 with TRBJ1-1, with TRBD1 as a possible D gene (6 bases). Between the trimmed V and J ends, which lost 6 bases and 5 bases, there was a span of 16 bases. The germline CDR1 and CDR2 sequences are SNHLY and FYNNEI. This CDR3 is built from 14 residues. CDR3 residues: CASRLRDQGTEAFF. The DNA for the CDR3 is TGTGCCAGCAGACTCCGGGACCAGGGGACTGAAGCTTTCTTT.